This T cell receptor beta chain is from a study of cytomegalovirus exposure and HLA in healthy donors. Notes on the study in general: Earlier analysis looked at TCR beta V segments, and most were productive about 87% or about 30% of the time. The investigators catalogued some 160 TCR beta chains as cytomegalovirus-associated.

The V gene end was trimmed by 2 bases and the J gene end by 6 bases; junction bases not matched to a gene: 9. The CDR3 sequence is 15 residues long. Germline CDR1 and CDR2: GTSNPN and SVGIG (reference sequence). A remark on this clone: Its target is not known.

13 Jbeta primers and 60 Vbeta primers were used for the PCR. Clones were read by immunoSEQ multiplex PCR, and TCRdb kept only the in-frame ones, dropping some. This table holds a few hundred thousand clones, under 80% found once. The specimen sequenced was PBMCs. This chain connects TRBV30 to TRBJ1-5; TRBD1 matches 8 bases. This clonotype was sampled from a girl aged 2-10 years in good health and CMV-seronegative. The chain's CDR3 is CAWSQNSGGGQPQHF. Here the CDR3 DNA reads TGTGCCTGGAGTCAAAACTCAGGGGGCGGTCAGCCCCAGCATTTT.